This T cell receptor (beta chain) was documented in a study of CD8 T cells in ankylosing spondylitis. Overall study findings and caveats: Seemingly characteristic of ankylosing spondylitis blood was a TCR beta motif consisting of eight highly homologous variants.

For TCR beta, libraries came from quantitative 5'-RACE with molecular barcodes. TCRdb used MiXCR to reprocess the 5' RACE reads, holding one entry per CDR3 protein. Counted here are roughly 700,000 distinct CDR3 sequences, 15% to 20% occurring once; the ten biggest clones make up around 20%. This clonotype was detected only a few times. As yet, its antigen is unknown. The receptor was isolated from a male donor with ankylosing spondylitis. The sequenced material came from blood, either unsorted or a sorted T cell fraction (not recorded which).

The CDR3 here is CSALGGANTYEQYF. Written as DNA, the CDR3 is TGCAGTGCACTAGGTGGAGCGAACACCTACGAGCAGTACTTC. The chain uses TRBV20-1 and TRBJ2-7; D may be TRBD2 (5 bases). Germline CDR1 reads DFQATT; CDR2 reads SNEGSKA (reference sequence). Trimming cost V 6 bases and J 2 bases, with 17 bases left between them. The CDR3 spans 14 residues.